This is a list of T cell receptor beta chains from one sample in a study of T-cell memory formation after mild COVID-19. TCRdb re-called the 5' RACE reads through MiXCR, storing one row per CDR3 protein. This sample has some 88,000 distinct CDR3 sequences, with about 23% found just once. The sample was PBMCs or a T cell subset sorted from them (not recorded which). The origin of the receptors is a man aged 18-30 years who had mild COVID-19 (a few samples of this study predate the infection). Cell type and time point are not known. Each CDR3 is given with its conserved first and last residue. The D gene is left open where the match is weak. Part of the rows lack a size; the others show once, few, many or a class for expanded clones.

V gene: TRBV4-1
J gene: TRBJ1-1
D gene: -
clone size: -
CDR3 DNA: TGCGCCAGCAGCCAAGGGGGTGCTGAAGCTTTCTTT
CDR3 protein: CASSQGGAEAFF

V gene: TRBV7-2
J gene: TRBJ1-2
D gene: -
clone size: few
CDR3 DNA: TGTGCCAGGAGGGGGAATAACTATGGCTACACCTTC
CDR3 protein: CARRGNNYGYTF

V gene: TRBV3-1
J gene: TRBJ2-7
D gene: TRBD2
clone size: -
CDR3 DNA: TGTGCCACCGGCCGGGAGGGGTACGAGCAGTACTTC
CDR3 protein: CATGREGYEQYF

V gene: TRBV5-4
J gene: TRBJ1-2
D gene: -
clone size: -
CDR3 DNA: TGTGCCAGCAGCTTGACGGACGGCTATGGCTACACCTTC
CDR3 protein: CASSLTDGYGYTF

V gene: TRBV27
J gene: TRBJ1-5
D gene: -
clone size: -
CDR3 DNA: TGTGCCAGCAGTCTGCAGGATGCAAATCAGCCCCAGCATTTT
CDR3 protein: CASSLQDANQPQHF

V gene: TRBV29-1
J gene: TRBJ1-2
D gene: -
clone size: -
CDR3 DNA: TGCAGCGTTGCCTCTAACAGCTCCTATGGCTACACCTTC
CDR3 protein: CSVASNSSYGYTF

V gene: TRBV4-3
J gene: TRBJ1-2
D gene: -
clone size: few
CDR3 DNA: TGCGCCAGCAGCCAAACAGGGTATCGGGGCTACACCTTC
CDR3 protein: CASSQTGYRGYTF

V gene: TRBV19
J gene: TRBJ2-2
D gene: -
clone size: many
CDR3 DNA: TGTGCCACCCGAGCCGGGGAGCTGTTTTTT
CDR3 protein: CATRAGELFF

V gene: TRBV6-5
J gene: TRBJ2-3
D gene: TRBD2
clone size: few
CDR3 DNA: TGTGCCAGCAGTGCAGCCGGACTAGCGGGTTACACAGATACGCAGTATTTT
CDR3 protein: CASSAAGLAGYTDTQYF

V gene: TRBV7-2
J gene: TRBJ1-3
D gene: -
clone size: -
CDR3 DNA: TGTGCCAGCAGCTCCCGGGTTTTTGGAAACACCATATATTTT
CDR3 protein: CASSSRVFGNTIYF

V gene: TRBV11-2
J gene: TRBJ1-4
D gene: TRBD1
clone size: few
CDR3 DNA: TGTGCCAGCAGCTTAGAGGGACAGGGCCCATTTAATGAAAAACTGTTTTTT
CDR3 protein: CASSLEGQGPFNEKLFF

V gene: TRBV7-9
J gene: TRBJ2-1
D gene: TRBD1
clone size: once
CDR3 DNA: TGTGCCAGCAGCACCCAGACAGGGTTCGACAATGAGCAGTTCTTC
CDR3 protein: CASSTQTGFDNEQFF

V gene: TRBV18
J gene: TRBJ2-2
D gene: -
clone size: -
CDR3 DNA: TGTGCCAGCTCACGGGACCGGCAAAACACCGGGGAGCTGTTTTTT
CDR3 protein: CASSRDRQNTGELFF

V gene: TRBV7-9
J gene: TRBJ2-1
D gene: -
clone size: -
CDR3 DNA: TGTGCCAGCAGCAACTCCAAAAACTACAATGAGCAGTTCTTC
CDR3 protein: CASSNSKNYNEQFF

V gene: TRBV6-1
J gene: TRBJ1-1
D gene: -
clone size: few
CDR3 DNA: TGTGCCAGCAGCCCCGGTCCTTACAGGACTGAAGCTTTCTTT
CDR3 protein: CASSPGPYRTEAFF

V gene: TRBV7-6
J gene: TRBJ2-1
D gene: TRBD2
clone size: few
CDR3 DNA: TGTGCCAGCAGCTTTTCGGGGGGGAGGAATGAGCAGTTCTTC
CDR3 protein: CASSFSGGRNEQFF

V gene: TRBV7-9
J gene: TRBJ1-1
D gene: -
clone size: -
CDR3 DNA: TGTGCCAGCAGCGCCGGGATGAACACTGAAGCTTTCTTT
CDR3 protein: CASSAGMNTEAFF

V gene: TRBV10-2
J gene: TRBJ2-4
D gene: TRBD2
clone size: -
CDR3 DNA: TGCGCCAGCAGTGAGGGGACTAGCGGGGGGGAAGCCAAAAACATTCAGTACTTC
CDR3 protein: CASSEGTSGGEAKNIQYF

V gene: TRBV29-1
J gene: TRBJ2-7
D gene: TRBD1
clone size: -
CDR3 DNA: TGCAGCGCCTTGGGACAGCCGTACGAGCAGTACTTC
CDR3 protein: CSALGQPYEQYF

V gene: TRBV5-1
J gene: TRBJ1-3
D gene: -
clone size: -
CDR3 DNA: TGCGCCAGCAGCTTGGAAGGGGCCTCTGGAAACACCATATATTTT
CDR3 protein: CASSLEGASGNTIYF

V gene: TRBV9
J gene: TRBJ1-4
D gene: -
clone size: -
CDR3 DNA: TGTGCCAGCAGCGGCGAAGGGGTGACGGGGGAAAAACTGTTTTTT
CDR3 protein: CASSGEGVTGEKLFF

V gene: TRBV6-1
J gene: TRBJ1-1
D gene: -
clone size: -
CDR3 DNA: TGTGCCAGCAGTGAACCAGGAATGAACACTGAAGCTTTCTTT
CDR3 protein: CASSEPGMNTEAFF